The clone carrying this TCR beta chain was recorded only once. The data derive from a study of cytomegalovirus exposure and HLA in healthy donors. Use of 60 Vbeta and 13 Jbeta primers characterized the PCR. TCRdb's copy holds only in-frame clones and misses some; the assay was immunoSEQ multiplex PCR. The table includes approximately 140,000 clones, 79% detected once. Per germline, CDR1 SEHNR and CDR2 FQNEAQ (reference sequence). The CDR3 spans 16 residues. Between the trimmed V and J ends, which lost 2 bases and 3 bases, there was a span of 16 bases. The source of this sequence is a man aged 45-65 years in good health and CMV-seropositive. The chain employs TRBV7-9 and TRBJ2-5, with D tentatively TRBD1 (5 bases). Sequenced: PBMCs. CDR3 region: CASSLRQGRTKETQYF. The CDR3 DNA is TGTGCCAGCAGCTTACGCCAGGGAAGGACGAAAGAGACCCAGTACTTC.